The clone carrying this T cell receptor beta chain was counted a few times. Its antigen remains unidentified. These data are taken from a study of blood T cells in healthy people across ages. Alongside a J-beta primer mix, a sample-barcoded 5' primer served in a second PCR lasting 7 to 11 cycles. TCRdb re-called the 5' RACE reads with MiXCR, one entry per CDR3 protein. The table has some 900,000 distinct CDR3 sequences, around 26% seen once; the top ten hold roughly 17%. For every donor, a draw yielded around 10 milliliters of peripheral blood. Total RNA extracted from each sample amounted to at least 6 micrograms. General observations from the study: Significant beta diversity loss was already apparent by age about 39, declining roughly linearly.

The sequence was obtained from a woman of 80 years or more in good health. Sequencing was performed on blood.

The CDR3 region is CASRDREAQPQHF. CDR3 coding DNA: TGTGCCAGCAGGGACAGGGAGGCTCAGCCCCAGCATTTT. The rearrangement links TRBV6-6 to TRBJ1-5; 8 positions match TRBD1. Germline assignment: CDR1 MNHNY and CDR2 SVGAGI (reference sequence). J gave up 6 bases and V 6 bases, and 4 bases lay outside the gene matches. The CDR3 is 13 residues long.